Here is one T cell receptor (beta chain) with its context. As yet, its antigen is unknown. In the sorted-subset replicate PCRs, approximately 200 ng DNA, around 30,000 T cell genomes, was used. Generated by immunoSEQ multiplex PCR, the TCRdb table keeps only in-frame clones and is missing some. The sample includes approximately 1.4 million clones, 98% of them seen just once. Germline CDR1 is SGHRS and CDR2 is YFSETQ. The CDR3 has 14 amino acids. With 4 bases clipped from V and 1 base from J, the junction kept 2 bases outside the gene matches. The data were taken from a study of shared clonotypes between healthy human individuals. Study-wide findings and caveats: Blood was the sole source, and tissue repertoires probably differ.

Division of CD4+ cells produced a CD45RA+ naive subset and a CD45RA-negative memory subset. This clonotype was obtained from a man aged 25 to 40 in good health. This chain connects TRBV5-1 to TRBJ2-3; 8 bases fit TRBD1. Sequencing used naive CD4+ T cells sorted from blood. The subset is: CD45RA+ positively selected. The DNA of the CDR3 is TGCGCCAGCAGCAAGGGACAGGGCACAGATACGCAGTATTTT. Translating it yields CASSKGQGTDTQYF. Complete variable domain (other parts from reference TRBV5-1 and TRBJ2-3): KAGVTQTPRYLIKTRGQQVTLSCSPISGHRSVSWYQQTPGQGLQFLFEYFSETQRNKGNFPGRFSGRQFSNSRSEMNVSTLELGDSALYLCASSKGQGTDTQYFGPGTRLTVL.